This record looks at one T cell receptor beta chain sequence and its context. What it recognizes is unknown. Donors came from a validation cohort of 95 to 150 subjects, distinct from the first 666-subject cohort. This sample was included in a study of cytomegalovirus exposure and HLA in healthy donors. Study-wide results and caveats: CMV antigen specificity was confirmed in vitro for a few CMV-associated chains.

The CDR3 loop spans 16 amino acids. Trimming stripped 1 base from V and 0 bases from J, with 12 bases between. CDR1 is SGHTA and CDR2 is FQGNSA in the germline V gene. The repertoire was sequenced with immunoSEQ multiplex PCR; TCRdb's copy has only in-frame clones and lacks some. This table has about 160,000 clones, nearly 90% appearing once. The sequence came from a woman aged 18-29 years in good health and CMV-seropositive. The V call is TRBV7-2, the J call TRBJ1-2; the D gene is possibly TRBD1 (6 bases). Sequencing was performed on PBMCs. The CDR3: CASSLDRETANYGYTF. CDR3 DNA: TGTGCCAGCAGCTTAGACAGGGAGACAGCTAACTATGGCTACACCTTC.